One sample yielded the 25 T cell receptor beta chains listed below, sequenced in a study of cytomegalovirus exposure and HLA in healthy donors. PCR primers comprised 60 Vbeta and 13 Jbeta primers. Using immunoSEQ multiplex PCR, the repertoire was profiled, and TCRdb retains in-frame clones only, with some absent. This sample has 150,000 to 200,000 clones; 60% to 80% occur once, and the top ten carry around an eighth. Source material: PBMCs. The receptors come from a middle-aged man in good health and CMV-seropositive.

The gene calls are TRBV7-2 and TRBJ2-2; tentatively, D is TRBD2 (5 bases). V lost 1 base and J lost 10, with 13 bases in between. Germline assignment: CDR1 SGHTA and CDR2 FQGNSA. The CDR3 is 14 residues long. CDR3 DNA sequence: TGTGCCAGCAGCTTAGAATTTTCGGGATCGGAGCTGTTTTTT. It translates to CASSLEFSGSELFF.

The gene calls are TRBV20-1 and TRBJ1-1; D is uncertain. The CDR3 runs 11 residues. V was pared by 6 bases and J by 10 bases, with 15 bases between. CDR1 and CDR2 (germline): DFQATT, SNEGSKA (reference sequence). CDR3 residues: CSAKGGDVAFF. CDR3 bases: TGCAGTGCCAAAGGCGGAGACGTAGCTTTCTTT.

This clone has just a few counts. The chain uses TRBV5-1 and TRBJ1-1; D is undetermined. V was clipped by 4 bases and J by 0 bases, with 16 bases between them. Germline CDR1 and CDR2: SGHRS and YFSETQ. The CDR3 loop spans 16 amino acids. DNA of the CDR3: TGCGCCAGCAGCCCCCAGCCGGAGTCAATGAACACTGAAGCTTTCTTT. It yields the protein CASSPQPESMNTEAFF.

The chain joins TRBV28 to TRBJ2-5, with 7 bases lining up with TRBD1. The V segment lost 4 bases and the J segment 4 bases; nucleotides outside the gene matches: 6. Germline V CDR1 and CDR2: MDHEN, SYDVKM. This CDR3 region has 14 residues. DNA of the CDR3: TGTGCCAGCAGTTCGACAGGGTTCTTAGAGACCCAGTACTTC. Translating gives CASSSTGFLETQYF.

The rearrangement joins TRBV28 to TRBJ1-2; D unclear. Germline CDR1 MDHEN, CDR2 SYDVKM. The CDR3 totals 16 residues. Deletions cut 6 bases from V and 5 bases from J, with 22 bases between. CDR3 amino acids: CASSEIRGSPGYGYTF. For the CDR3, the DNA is TGTGCCAGCAGCGAAATCCGGGGTTCCCCGGGTTATGGCTACACCTTC.

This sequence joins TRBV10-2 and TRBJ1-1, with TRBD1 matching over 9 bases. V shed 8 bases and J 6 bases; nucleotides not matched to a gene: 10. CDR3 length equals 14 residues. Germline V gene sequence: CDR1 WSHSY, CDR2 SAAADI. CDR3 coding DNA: TGCGCCAGCTCAAACCACAGGGGGCTCTCTGAAGCTTTCTTT. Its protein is CASSNHRGLSEAFF.

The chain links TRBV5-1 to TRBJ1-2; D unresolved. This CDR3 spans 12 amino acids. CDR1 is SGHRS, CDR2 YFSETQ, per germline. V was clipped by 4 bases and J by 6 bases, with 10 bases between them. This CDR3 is CASSAASDGYTF. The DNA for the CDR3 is TGCGCCAGCAGCGCGGCCTCGGATGGCTACACCTTC.

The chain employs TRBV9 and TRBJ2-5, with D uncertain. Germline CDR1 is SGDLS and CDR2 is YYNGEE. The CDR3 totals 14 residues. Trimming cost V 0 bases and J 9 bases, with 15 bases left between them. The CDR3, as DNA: TGTGCCAGCAGCGTAGAACCCCAGAATGTGGCCCAGTACTTC. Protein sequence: CASSVEPQNVAQYF. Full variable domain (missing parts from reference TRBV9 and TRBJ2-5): DSGVTQTPKHLITATGQRVTLRCSPRSGDLSVYWYQQSLDQGLQFLIQYYNGEERAKGNILERFSAQQFPDLHSELNLSSLELGDSALYFCASSVEPQNVAQYFGPGTRLLVL.

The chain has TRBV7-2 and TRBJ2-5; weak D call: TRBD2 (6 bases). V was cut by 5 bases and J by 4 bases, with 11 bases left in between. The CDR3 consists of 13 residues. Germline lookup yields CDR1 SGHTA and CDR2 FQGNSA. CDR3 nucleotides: TGTGCCAGCAGCCGGGACTTGGCAGAGACCCAGTACTTC. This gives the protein CASSRDLAETQYF.

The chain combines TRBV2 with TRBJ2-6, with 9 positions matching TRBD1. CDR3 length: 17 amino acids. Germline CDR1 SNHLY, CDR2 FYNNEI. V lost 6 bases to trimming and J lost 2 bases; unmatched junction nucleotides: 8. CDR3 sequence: CASRRDRVEAGANVLTF. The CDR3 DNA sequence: TGTGCCAGCAGGCGGGACAGGGTAGAAGCTGGGGCCAACGTCCTGACTTTC. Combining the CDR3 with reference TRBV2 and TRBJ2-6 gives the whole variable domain EPEVTQTPSHQVTQMGQEVILRCVPISNHLYFYWYRQILGQKVEFLVSFYNNEISEKSEIFDDQFSVERPDGSNFTLKIRSTKLEDSAMYFCASRRDRVEAGANVLTFGAGSRLTVL.

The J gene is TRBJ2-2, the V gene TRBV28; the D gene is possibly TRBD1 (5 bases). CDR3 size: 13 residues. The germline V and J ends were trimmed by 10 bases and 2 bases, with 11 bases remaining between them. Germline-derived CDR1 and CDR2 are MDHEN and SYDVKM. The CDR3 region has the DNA TGTGCCATCCTCGGACAAAACACCGGGGAGCTGTTTTTT. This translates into CAILGQNTGELFF.

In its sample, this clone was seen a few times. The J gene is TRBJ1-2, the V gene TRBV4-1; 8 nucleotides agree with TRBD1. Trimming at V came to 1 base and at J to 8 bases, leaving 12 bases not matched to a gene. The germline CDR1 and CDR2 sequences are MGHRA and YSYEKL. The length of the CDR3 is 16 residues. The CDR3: CASSQGMATGVEGYTF. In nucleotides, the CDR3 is TGCGCCAGCAGCCAAGGTATGGCGACAGGGGTAGAGGGCTACACCTTC.

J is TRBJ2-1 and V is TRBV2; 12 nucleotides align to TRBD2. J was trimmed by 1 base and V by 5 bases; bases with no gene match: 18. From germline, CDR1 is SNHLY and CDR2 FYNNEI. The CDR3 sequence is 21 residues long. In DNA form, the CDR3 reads TGTGCCAGCAGTTTCGCTCTAGCGGGGGGGCTAAGTATCATGTCCTACAATGAGCAGTTCTTC. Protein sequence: CASSFALAGGLSIMSYNEQFF.

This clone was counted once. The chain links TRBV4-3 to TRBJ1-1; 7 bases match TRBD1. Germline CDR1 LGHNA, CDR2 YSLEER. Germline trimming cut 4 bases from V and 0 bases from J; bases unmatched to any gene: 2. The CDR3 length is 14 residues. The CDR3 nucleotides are TGCGCCAGCAGCCGACAGGGTATGAACACTGAAGCTTTCTTT. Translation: CASSRQGMNTEAFF.

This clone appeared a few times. CDR3 DNA: TGTGCCTGGAGTCTTGCGACAGGGGGACTTTACGAGCAGTACTTC. Residues: CAWSLATGGLYEQYF. The gene calls are TRBV30 and TRBJ2-7; 9 nucleotides match TRBD1. This CDR3 comprises 15 residues. V dropped 2 bases and J dropped 4; count of bases not matched to a gene: 9. Germline values: CDR1 GTSNPN, CDR2 SVGIG (reference sequence).

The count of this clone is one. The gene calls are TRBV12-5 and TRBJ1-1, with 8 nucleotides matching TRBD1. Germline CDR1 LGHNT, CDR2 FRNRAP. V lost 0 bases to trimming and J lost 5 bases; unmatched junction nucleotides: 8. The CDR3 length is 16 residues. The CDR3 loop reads CASGLVRTGSRTEAFF. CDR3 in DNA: TGTGCTAGTGGTTTGGTAAGGACAGGGTCCCGAACTGAAGCTTTCTTT.

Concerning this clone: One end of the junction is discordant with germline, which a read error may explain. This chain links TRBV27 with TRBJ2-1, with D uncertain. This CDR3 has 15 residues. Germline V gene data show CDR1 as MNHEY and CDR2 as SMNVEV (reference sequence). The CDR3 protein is CASSLDGSSHNEQFF. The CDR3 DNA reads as TGTGCCAGCAGTTTAGACGGTAGCTCCCACAATGAGCAGTTCTTC.

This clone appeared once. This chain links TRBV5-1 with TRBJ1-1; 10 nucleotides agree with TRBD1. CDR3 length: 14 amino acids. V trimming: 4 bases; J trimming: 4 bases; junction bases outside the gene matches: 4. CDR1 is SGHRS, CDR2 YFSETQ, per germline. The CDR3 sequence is CASSPRTGGTEAFF. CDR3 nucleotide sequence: TGCGCCAGCAGCCCCCGGACAGGGGGCACTGAAGCTTTCTTT. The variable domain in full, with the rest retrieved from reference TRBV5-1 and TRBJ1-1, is KAGVTQTPRYLIKTRGQQVTLSCSPISGHRSVSWYQQTPGQGLQFLFEYFSETQRNKGNFPGRFSGRQFSNSRSEMNVSTLELGDSALYLCASSPRTGGTEAFFGQGTRLTVV.

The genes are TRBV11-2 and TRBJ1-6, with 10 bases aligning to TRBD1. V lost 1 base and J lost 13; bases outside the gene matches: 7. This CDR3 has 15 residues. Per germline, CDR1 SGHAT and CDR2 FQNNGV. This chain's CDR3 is CASSLAGQGIWPLHF. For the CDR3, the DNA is TGTGCCAGCAGCTTAGCGGGACAGGGGATTTGGCCCCTCCACTTT.

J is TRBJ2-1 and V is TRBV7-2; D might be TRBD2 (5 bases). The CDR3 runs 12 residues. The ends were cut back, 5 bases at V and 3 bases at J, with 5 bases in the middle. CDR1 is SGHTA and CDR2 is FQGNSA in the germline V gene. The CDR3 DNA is TGTGCCAGCAGCCGGGACTACAATGAGCAGTTCTTC. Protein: CASSRDYNEQFF.

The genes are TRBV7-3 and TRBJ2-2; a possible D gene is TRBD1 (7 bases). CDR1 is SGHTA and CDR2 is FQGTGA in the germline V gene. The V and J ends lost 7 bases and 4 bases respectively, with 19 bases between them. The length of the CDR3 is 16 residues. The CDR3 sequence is CASTKGGQPPTGELFF. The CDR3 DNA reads TGTGCCAGCACCAAGGGGGGACAGCCCCCCACCGGGGAGCTGTTTTTT.

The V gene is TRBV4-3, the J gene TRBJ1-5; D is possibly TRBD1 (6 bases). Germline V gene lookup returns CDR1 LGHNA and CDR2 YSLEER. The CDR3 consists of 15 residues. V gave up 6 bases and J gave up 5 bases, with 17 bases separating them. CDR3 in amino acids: CASSPGTPGDQPQHF. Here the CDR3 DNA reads TGCGCCAGCAGTCCAGGAACCCCAGGGGATCAGCCCCAGCATTTT.

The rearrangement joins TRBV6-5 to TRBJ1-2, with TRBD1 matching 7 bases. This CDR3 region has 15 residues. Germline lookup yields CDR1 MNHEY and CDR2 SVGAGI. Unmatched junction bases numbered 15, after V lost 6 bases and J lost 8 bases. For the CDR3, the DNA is TGTGCCAGCAGCCCGGCCGGGACAGTGGTTCGCGGCTACACCTTC. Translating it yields CASSPAGTVVRGYTF.

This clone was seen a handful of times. The DNA of the CDR3 is TGTGCCAGCAGCTTAGAAGGGACTAGCGGCGCCTACGAGCAGTACTTC. It encodes CASSLEGTSGAYEQYF. The rearrangement uses TRBV27 and TRBJ2-7; TRBD2 aligns across 11 bases. There are 16 residues in the CDR3. Germline CDR1 and CDR2: MNHEY and SMNVEV (reference sequence). V trimming: 6 bases; J trimming: 2 bases; junction bases outside the gene matches: 9.

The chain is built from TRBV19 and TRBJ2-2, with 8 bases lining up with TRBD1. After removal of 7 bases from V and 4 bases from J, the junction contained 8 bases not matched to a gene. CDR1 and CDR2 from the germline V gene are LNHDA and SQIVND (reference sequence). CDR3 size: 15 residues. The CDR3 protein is CASTPDRVSTGELFF. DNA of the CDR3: TGTGCCAGTACCCCGGACAGGGTGAGCACCGGGGAGCTGTTTTTT.